The text below deals with one TCR beta chain. The data are from a study of PD-L1 blockade in urothelial cancer. On the study more broadly: About nine tenths of the roughly 30 patients were men whose urothelial cancer was bladder-origin. Counts from blood samples showed a median of roughly 150,000 T cells. Blood drawn 3 weeks (second dose) and 6 weeks after treatment start was analyzed.

This table comes from immunoSEQ multiplex PCR, and its TCRdb copy is limited to in-frame clones, with some not included. The sample records 90,000 to 120,000 clones, about 85% being singletons. V dropped 3 bases and J dropped 4; count of bases not matched to a gene: 9. Per the germline V gene, CDR1 is SGHRS and CDR2 is YFSETQ. CDR3 length: 16 amino acids. The chain couples TRBV5-1 to TRBJ1-4; 7 bases agree with TRBD1. The sequence came from a man in his forties or fifties with urothelial cancer. This material consisted of PBMCs, taken around atezolizumab (anti-PD-L1) treatment. The CDR3 is CASSSNPGQINEKLFF. CDR3 bases: TGCGCCAGCAGCTCAAACCCGGGACAGATTAATGAAAAACTGTTTTTT.